This entry describes one TCR beta chain. These data belong to a study of blood T cell repertoires in COVID-19. About the study: Sites in the United States, Italy and Spain provided acute and convalescent COVID-19 samples.

The CDR3 contains 13 residues. Germline assignment: CDR1 MNHEY and CDR2 SMNVEV (reference sequence). With 7 bases clipped from V and 8 bases from J, the junction kept 7 bases outside the gene matches. Here immunoSEQ multiplex PCR was the method, and the copy in TCRdb shows in-frame clones only, minus some. In the table there are tens of thousands of clones, 70% to 85% of which are singletons. The source of this sequence is a human donor in a cohort sampled during active COVID-19. Sequences were obtained from peripheral blood. The gene calls are TRBV27 and TRBJ2-1, with 8 bases that match TRBD1. CDR3 in amino acids: CASTPTGEDEQFF. The CDR3 DNA follows: TGTGCCAGCACCCCGACAGGGGAAGATGAGCAGTTCTTC.